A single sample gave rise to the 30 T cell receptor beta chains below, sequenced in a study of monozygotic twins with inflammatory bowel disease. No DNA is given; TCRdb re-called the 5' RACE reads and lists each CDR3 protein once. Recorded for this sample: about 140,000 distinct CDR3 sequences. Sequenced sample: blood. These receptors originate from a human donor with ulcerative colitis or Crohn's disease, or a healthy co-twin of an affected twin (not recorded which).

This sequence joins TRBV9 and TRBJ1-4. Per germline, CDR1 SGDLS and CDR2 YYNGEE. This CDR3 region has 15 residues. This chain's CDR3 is CASSLASGANEKLFF.

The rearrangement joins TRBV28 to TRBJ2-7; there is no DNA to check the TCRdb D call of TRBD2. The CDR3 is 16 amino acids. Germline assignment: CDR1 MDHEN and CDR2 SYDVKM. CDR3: CASSPRGAGDYYEQYF.

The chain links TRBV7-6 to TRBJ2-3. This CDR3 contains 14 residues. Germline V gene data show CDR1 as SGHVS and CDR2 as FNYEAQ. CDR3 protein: CASSLALLGDTQYF.

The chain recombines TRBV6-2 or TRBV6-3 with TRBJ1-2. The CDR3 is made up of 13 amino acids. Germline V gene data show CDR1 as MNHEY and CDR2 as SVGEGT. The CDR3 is CASSIPQSYGYTF.

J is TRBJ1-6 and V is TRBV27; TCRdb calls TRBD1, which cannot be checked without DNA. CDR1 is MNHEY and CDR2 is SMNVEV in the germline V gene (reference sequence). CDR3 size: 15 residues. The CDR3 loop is CASSVGTGANSPLHF.

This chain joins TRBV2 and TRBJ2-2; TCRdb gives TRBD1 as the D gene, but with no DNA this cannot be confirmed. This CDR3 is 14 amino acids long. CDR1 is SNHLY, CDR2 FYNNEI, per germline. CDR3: CASSRANKFRELFF. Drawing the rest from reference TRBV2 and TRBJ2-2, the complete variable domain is EPEVTQTPSHQVTQMGQEVILRCVPISNHLYFYWYRQILGQKVEFLVSFYNNEISEKSEIFDDQFSVERPDGSNFTLKIRSTKLEDSAMYFCASSRANKFRELFFGEGSRLTVL.

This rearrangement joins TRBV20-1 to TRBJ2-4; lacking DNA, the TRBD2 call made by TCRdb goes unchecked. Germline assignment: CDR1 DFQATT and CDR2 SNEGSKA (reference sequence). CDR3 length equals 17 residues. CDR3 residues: CSAYSVSQGGAKNIQYF.

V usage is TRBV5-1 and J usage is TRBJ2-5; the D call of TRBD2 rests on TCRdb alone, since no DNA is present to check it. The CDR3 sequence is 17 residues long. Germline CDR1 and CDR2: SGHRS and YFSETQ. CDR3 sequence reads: CASSLGGGWTRQETQYF.

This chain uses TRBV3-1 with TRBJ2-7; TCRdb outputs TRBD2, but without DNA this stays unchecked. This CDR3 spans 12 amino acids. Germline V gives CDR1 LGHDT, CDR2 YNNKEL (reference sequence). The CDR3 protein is CASSQAGGGEYF.

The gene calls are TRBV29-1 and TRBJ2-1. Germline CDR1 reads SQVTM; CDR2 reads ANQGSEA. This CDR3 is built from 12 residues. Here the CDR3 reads CSVAHGLNEQFF.

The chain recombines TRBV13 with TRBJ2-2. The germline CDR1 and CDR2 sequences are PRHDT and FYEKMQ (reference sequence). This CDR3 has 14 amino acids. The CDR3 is CASSLGQSPGELFF.

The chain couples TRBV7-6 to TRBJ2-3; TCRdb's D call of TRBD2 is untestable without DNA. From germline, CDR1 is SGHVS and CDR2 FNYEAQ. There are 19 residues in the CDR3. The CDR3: CASSSPVRLAGGSRDTQYF.

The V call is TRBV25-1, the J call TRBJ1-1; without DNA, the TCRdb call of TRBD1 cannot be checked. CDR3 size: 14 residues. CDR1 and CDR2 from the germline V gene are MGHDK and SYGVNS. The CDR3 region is CASSIIQGDGEAFF.

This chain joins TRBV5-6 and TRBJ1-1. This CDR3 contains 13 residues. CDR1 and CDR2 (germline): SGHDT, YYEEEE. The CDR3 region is CASSLGHHTEAFF.

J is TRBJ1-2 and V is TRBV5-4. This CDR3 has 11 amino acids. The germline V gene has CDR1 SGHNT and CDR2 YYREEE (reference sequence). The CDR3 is CASSLGLGYTF.

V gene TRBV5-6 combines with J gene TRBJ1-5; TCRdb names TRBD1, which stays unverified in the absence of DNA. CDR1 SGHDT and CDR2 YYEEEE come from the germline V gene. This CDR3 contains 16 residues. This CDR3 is CASSDGTGGSNQPQHF.

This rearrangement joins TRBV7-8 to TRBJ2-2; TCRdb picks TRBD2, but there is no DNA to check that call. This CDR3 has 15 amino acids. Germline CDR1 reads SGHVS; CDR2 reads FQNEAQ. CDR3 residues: CASSVGRARTGELFF.

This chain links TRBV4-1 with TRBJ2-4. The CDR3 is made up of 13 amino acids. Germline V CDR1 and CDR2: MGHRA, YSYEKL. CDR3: CASSQDGMNIQYF.

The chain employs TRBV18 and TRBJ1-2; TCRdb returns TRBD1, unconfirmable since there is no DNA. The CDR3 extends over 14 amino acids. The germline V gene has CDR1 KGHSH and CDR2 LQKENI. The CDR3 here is CASSPGRGIDGYTF.

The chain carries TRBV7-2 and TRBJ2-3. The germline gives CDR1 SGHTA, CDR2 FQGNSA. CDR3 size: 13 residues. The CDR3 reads CASSFGVQDTQYF.

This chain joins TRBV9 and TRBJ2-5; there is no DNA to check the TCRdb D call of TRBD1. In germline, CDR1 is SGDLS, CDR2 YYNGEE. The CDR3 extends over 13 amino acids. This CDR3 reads CASQRGIGETQYF.

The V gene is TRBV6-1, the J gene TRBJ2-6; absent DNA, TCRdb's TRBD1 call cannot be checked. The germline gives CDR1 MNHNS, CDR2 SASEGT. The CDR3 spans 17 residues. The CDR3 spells CASRPVGGNSGANVLTF.

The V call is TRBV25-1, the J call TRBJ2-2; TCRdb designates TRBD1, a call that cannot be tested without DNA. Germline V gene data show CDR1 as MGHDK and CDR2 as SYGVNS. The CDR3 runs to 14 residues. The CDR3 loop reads CASSEPRDTGELFF.

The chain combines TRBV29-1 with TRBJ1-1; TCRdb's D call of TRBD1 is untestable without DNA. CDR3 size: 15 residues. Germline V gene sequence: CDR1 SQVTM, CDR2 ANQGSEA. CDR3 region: CSVVRPLGQTTEAFF.

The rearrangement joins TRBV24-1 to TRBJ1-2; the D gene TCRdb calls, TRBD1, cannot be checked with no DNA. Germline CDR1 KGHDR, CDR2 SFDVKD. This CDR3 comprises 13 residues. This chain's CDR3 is CATSSDRIHGYTF.

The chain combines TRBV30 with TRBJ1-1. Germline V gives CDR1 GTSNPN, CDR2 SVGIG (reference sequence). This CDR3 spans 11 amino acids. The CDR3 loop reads CAWTEEGEAFF.

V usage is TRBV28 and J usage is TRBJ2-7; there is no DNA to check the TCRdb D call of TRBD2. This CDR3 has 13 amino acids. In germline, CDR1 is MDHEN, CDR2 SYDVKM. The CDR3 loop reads CASSLVAGGEQYF. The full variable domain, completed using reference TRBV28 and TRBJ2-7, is DVKVTQSSRYLVKRTGEKVFLECVQDMDHENMFWYRQDPGLGLRLIYFSYDVKMKEKGDIPEGYSVSREKKERFSLILESASTNQTSMYLCASSLVAGGEQYFGPGTRLTVT.

CDR3 protein: CASSPDGRMNTEAFF. This sequence joins TRBV11-3 and TRBJ1-1. CDR3 size: 15 residues. Per germline, CDR1 SGHNT and CDR2 YENEEA.

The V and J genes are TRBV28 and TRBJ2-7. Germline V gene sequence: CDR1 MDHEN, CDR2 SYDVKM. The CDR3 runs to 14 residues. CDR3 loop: CASSLLGSNYEQYF.

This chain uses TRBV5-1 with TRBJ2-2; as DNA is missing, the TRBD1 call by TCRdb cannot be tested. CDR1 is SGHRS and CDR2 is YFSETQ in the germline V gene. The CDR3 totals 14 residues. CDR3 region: CASSWDRNTGELFF.